Listed below are T cell receptor beta chains from one sample, sequenced in a study of OX40 agonist ivuxolimab in advanced cancers. TCRdb's table, derived via immunoSEQ multiplex PCR, lists solely in-frame clones and lacks some. This sample has under 20,000 clones, with 70% to 90% found just once. The specimen was CD4+ or CD8+ T cells sorted from blood, collected in a trial of the OX40 agonist ivuxolimab. These receptors were taken from an adult with an advanced solid tumor such as melanoma, head and neck, liver or kidney cancer. CDR3s include the opening cysteine and the closing phenylalanine or tryptophan. Fields, in order: V gene, D gene, J gene, clone size, CDR3 DNA, CDR3 protein. A D gene is named only where the DNA matches it firmly. Only some rows state a clone size, as once, few, many or a class for expanded clones.

>TRBV15|NA|TRBJ1-3|once
TGTGCCACCAGCAACGGACCTTTCTCTGGAAACACCATATATTTT
CATSNGPFSGNTIYF
>TRBV27|TRBD2|TRBJ2-7|once
TGTGCCAGCAGGCTGGGACTAGCTTACGAGCAGTACTTC
CASRLGLAYEQYF
>TRBV5-1|NA|TRBJ2-7|NA
TGCGCCAGCAGCTTGGCCGGGCTGAGCTACGAGCAGTACTTC
CASSLAGLSYEQYF
>TRBV29-1|TRBD1|TRBJ2-4|NA
TGCAGCGTTTTTGGAACAGGGGACGCCAAAAACATTCAGTACTTC
CSVFGTGDAKNIQYF
>TRBV4-1|TRBD1|TRBJ2-1|NA
TGCGCCAGCAGCAAAGACTGGGGACAGGTGGATCGCCCGTTCTTC
CASSKDWGQVDRPFF
>TRBV4-1|NA|TRBJ2-1|many
TGCGCCAGCAGCCAAGCGGGGGGAGGGGGTGAGCAGTTCTTC
CASSQAGGGGEQFF
>TRBV23-1|NA|TRBJ1-5|NA
TGCGCCAGCAGTCACCAAGCCGATAGCAATCAGCCCCAGCATTTT
CASSHQADSNQPQHF
>TRBV27|TRBD1|TRBJ2-7|NA
TGTGCCAGCTTTGGGCAGGGGGTCAACGAGCAGTACTTC
CASFGQGVNEQYF
>TRBV6-4|TRBD1|TRBJ2-5|once
TGTGCCAGCAGTGAGTTTCCAGGGGGCCAAGAGACCCAGTACTTC
CASSEFPGGQETQYF
>TRBV6-6|NA|TRBJ2-7|NA
TGTGCCAGCAGTTACGGACAGAGCTCTTACGAGCAGTACTTC
CASSYGQSSYEQYF
>TRBV27|NA|TRBJ1-5|NA
TGTGCCAGCAGTCCACGTGGGGGACGTAGCAATCAGCCCCAGCATTTT
CASSPRGGRSNQPQHF
>TRBV11-2|TRBD2|TRBJ2-7|NA
TGTGCCAGCAGCTTATCCCTAGCGGGAGGGTGGGAGCAGTACTTC
CASSLSLAGGWEQYF
>TRBV28|TRBD2|TRBJ2-1|NA
TGTGCCAGCAGTTTACAGGTAGCGGGAATAGTCGATGAGCAGTTCTTC
CASSLQVAGIVDEQFF
>TRBV5-1|TRBD1|TRBJ2-7|NA
TGCGCCAGCAGCCCGGACAGGCCTTACGAGCAGTACTTC
CASSPDRPYEQYF
>TRBV10-2|TRBD2|TRBJ2-1|NA
TGCGCCAGCGCCCTAGCGGGAGGGTTTGAGCAGTTCTTC
CASALAGGFEQFF
>TRBV27|NA|TRBJ2-2|NA
TGTGCCAGCAGTTTACTCAGGGTTAACACCGGGGAGCTGTTTTTT
CASSLLRVNTGELFF
>TRBV9|NA|TRBJ2-1|NA
TGTGCCAGCAGCGTGAATAGCCGGGAGCAGTTCTTC
CASSVNSREQFF
>TRBV7-9|NA|TRBJ2-7|NA
TGTGCCAGCAGCTTAGCCGTCGCTAGCTCCTACGAGCAGTACTTC
CASSLAVASSYEQYF
>TRBV5-1|NA|TRBJ2-3|NA
TGCGCCACCGCTCAAGGACCTAGGGATACGCAGTATTTT
CATAQGPRDTQYF
>TRBV6-5|TRBD1|TRBJ2-1|NA
TGTGCCAGCAGTATCCGGGACAGGGGTTACAATGAGCAGTTCTTC
CASSIRDRGYNEQFF
>TRBV5-6|NA|TRBJ2-7|NA
TGTGCCAGCAGCTTGGCTCTAGGCTACGAGCAGTACTTC
CASSLALGYEQYF
>TRBV5-5|TRBD1|TRBJ1-2|NA
TGTGCCAGCAGCCCCCAGGGGTGGACAGGGAGCTATGGCTACACCTTC
CASSPQGWTGSYGYTF
>TRBV7-3|NA|TRBJ2-1|NA
TGTGCCAGCAGCTCTCGACCCTACAATGAGCAGTTCTTC
CASSSRPYNEQFF
>TRBV4-3|NA|TRBJ2-1|NA
TGCGCCAGCAGCTTGGGGGCCGCGGGAGCCTACAATGAGCAGTTCTTC
CASSLGAAGAYNEQFF
>TRBV4-3|TRBD1|TRBJ1-4|NA
TGCGCCAGCAGCCAGGGAAACAGGGGCCCTAATGAAAAACTGTTTTTT
CASSQGNRGPNEKLFF
>TRBV7-9|TRBD2|TRBJ2-1|NA
TGTGCCAGCAGAGATACTAGCGGGAGTAACTACAATGAGCAGTTCTTC
CASRDTSGSNYNEQFF
>TRBV19|NA|TRBJ1-1|NA
TGTGCCAGTAGTATGACAGGTGGGAACACTGAAGCTTTCTTT
CASSMTGGNTEAFF
>TRBV19|NA|TRBJ1-5|NA
TGTGCCAGTAGTATAGTCCTTCTTCAGCCCCAGCATTTT
CASSIVLLQPQHF
>TRBV5-6|NA|TRBJ2-1|NA
TGTGCCAGCAGCTTGGGGGCTGGGGTACGTGAGCAGTTCTTC
CASSLGAGVREQFF
>TRBV28|TRBD1|TRBJ2-7|NA
TGTGCCAGCAGGACTATGCAGGGGGCCGAGCAGTACTTC
CASRTMQGAEQYF
>TRBV4-3|NA|TRBJ2-2|NA
TGCGCCAGCAGCCAAGTTGGTCGGGGACCGAACACCGGGGAGCTGTTTTTT
CASSQVGRGPNTGELFF